This T cell receptor beta chain was recovered during a study of cytomegalovirus exposure and HLA in healthy donors. Study overall: Previous work identified some 120 million unique TCR beta sequences from around 200 million T cells.

The CDR3 length is 13 residues. Germline CDR1 GTSNPN, CDR2 SVGIG (reference sequence). V lost 2 bases and J lost 10; bases outside the gene matches: 5. Healthy donors of bone marrow made up the group. Notes on the study in general: CMV serostatus was the sole immune exposure data available. The investigators catalogued 164 TCR beta chains as cytomegalovirus-associated.

With regard to this clone: Antigen unknown. The same CDR3 is also encoded by other DNA sequences in this sample.

60 Vbeta and 13 Jbeta primers were used in PCR. TCRdb keeps only in-frame clones here, not all; method: immunoSEQ multiplex PCR. This sample has around 180,000 clones, with over 60% found just once. The sequence came from a middle-aged man in good health and CMV-seronegative. The chain has TRBV30 and TRBJ1-4; 9 bases are a match to TRBD1. Source material: PBMCs. DNA of the CDR3: TGTGCCTGGAGTTCGGGACAGGGTGGAAAACTGTTTTTT. Protein: CAWSSGQGGKLFF.